This T cell receptor (beta chain) was recorded in a study of T-cell memory formation after mild COVID-19. Overall study findings and caveats: The authors left the SARS-CoV-2 specificity of second-wave clones peaking on day 37 unconfirmed. Cross-reactive memory appears to have joined, as suggested by some responding clones showing up in pre-infection memory.

This clonotype was recorded many times. Its specificity is unknown. A single record per CDR3 protein comes from TCRdb applying MiXCR to the 5' RACE reads. This table holds 170,000 or so distinct CDR3 sequences, around a third found once. V lost 5 bases and J lost 1, with 11 bases in between. The CDR3 covers 15 residues. CDR1 is SGHTA and CDR2 is FQGNSA in the germline V gene. Material for sequencing was PBMCs or a T cell subset sorted from them (not recorded which). The receptor comes from an adult woman who had mild COVID-19 (a few samples of this study predate the infection). Cell type and time point are not known. The chain links TRBV7-2 to TRBJ2-2; D gene unclear. Here the CDR3 DNA reads TGTGCCAGCAGCCCTCGACCGCAGAACACCGGGGAGCTGTTTTTT. It yields the protein CASSPRPQNTGELFF. The full variable domain, in which reference TRBV7-2 and TRBJ2-2 provide the parts outside the CDR3, is GAGVSQSPSNKVTEKGKDVELRCDPISGHTALYWYRQSLGQGLEFLIYFQGNSAPDKSGLPSDRFSAERTGGSVSTLTIQRTQQEDSAVYLCASSPRPQNTGELFFGEGSRLTVL.